Below are 22 T cell receptor beta chains sequenced from a single sample in a study of cytomegalovirus exposure and HLA in healthy donors (dated by TCRdb to about 2017). Libraries were prepared through the immunoSEQ multiplex PCR assay. A mixture of 60 forward primers for TCR Vbeta segments and 13 reverse primers for TCR Jbeta segments was used in the multiplex PCR. TCRdb took this table from immuneACCESS and kept in-frame rearrangements with V and J called. Such tables lack part of the clones; where checked against another copy, unresolved V genes explain under half of the gap, and the rest is unexplained. The sample records approximately 100,000 clones, about three quarters of which are singletons. Approximately 0.74% of the sample goes to the ten largest clones. Material for sequencing was PBMCs. The receptors stem from a boy aged 10-17 years in good health and CMV-seronegative.

This chain uses TRBV7-9 with TRBJ2-1; D is undetermined. Trimming left V 1 base short and J 4 bases short, with 11 bases between. The CDR3 sequence is 15 residues long. CDR1 is SEHNR and CDR2 is FQNEAQ in the germline V gene (reference sequence). The CDR3 bases are TGTGCCAGCAGCTTAGGCCGGCTAGATTACAATGAGCAGTTCTTC. It translates to CASSLGRLDYNEQFF.

The genes are TRBV28 and TRBJ2-5; the D gene is possibly TRBD1 (7 bases). The germline CDR1 and CDR2 sequences are MDHEN and SYDVKM. V lost 3 bases to trimming and J lost 4 bases, with 15 bases between them. This CDR3 comprises 15 residues. The CDR3 DNA is TGTGCCAGCAGTTTTGCGGCAGGGGGGCGAGAGACCCAGTACTTC. Its protein product is CASSFAAGGRETQYF.

The rearrangement uses TRBV19 and TRBJ1-5; D is ambiguous. This CDR3 region has 14 residues. CDR1 and CDR2 (germline): LNHDA, SQIVND (reference sequence). V lost 6 bases and J lost 9, with 18 bases in between. CDR3 bases: TGTGCCAGTAGCGCCCAGGAGTTGAGCGGGCCCCAGCATTTT. This sequence encodes CASSAQELSGPQHF.

The rearrangement joins TRBV6-6 to TRBJ1-4, with 8 bases that match TRBD1. CDR1 and CDR2 (germline): MNHNY, SVGAGI (reference sequence). This CDR3 is built from 15 residues. The V and J ends lost 6 bases and 5 bases, in that order; junction bases with no gene match: 8. CDR3 DNA sequence: TGTGCCAGCAGGGGGACAGGAAGGCGGAATGAAAAACTGTTTTTT. Translation gives CASRGTGRRNEKLFF.

In this sample, this clone turned up a few times. The genes are TRBV5-4 and TRBJ2-7, with D possibly matching TRBD1 (5 bases). V lost 0 bases, J lost 3 bases, and 10 bases lay in between. CDR1 is SGHNT and CDR2 is YYREEE in the germline V gene (reference sequence). The CDR3 extends over 14 amino acids. CDR3 amino acids: CASSLGGHVYEQYF. The CDR3 region has the DNA TGTGCCAGCAGCTTGGGTGGACACGTCTACGAGCAGTACTTC.

This chain connects TRBV6-6 to TRBJ2-5; perhaps TRBD1 as D (6 bases). With 8 bases removed from V and 0 bases from J, the gap between germline ends came to 7 bases. The CDR3 is 12 amino acids. From germline, CDR1 is MNHNY and CDR2 SVGAGI (reference sequence). This chain's CDR3 is CASEGDQETQYF. CDR3 in DNA: TGTGCCAGCGAGGGGGACCAAGAGACCCAGTACTTC.

The CDR3 region is CASSQQTGGSNQPQHF. The CDR3 bases are TGCGCCAGCAGCCAACAGACAGGGGGAAGTAATCAGCCCCAGCATTTT. The chain joins TRBV4-3 to TRBJ1-5, with TRBD1 matching over 9 bases. The CDR3 is 16 amino acids. The J segment lost 4 bases and the V segment lost 2 bases, leaving 6 bases of the junction unmatched. Per germline, CDR1 LGHNA and CDR2 YSLEER.

The chain carries TRBV10-2 and TRBJ2-7; D is possibly TRBD1 (6 bases). This CDR3 spans 16 amino acids. Germline V gene data show CDR1 as WSHSY and CDR2 as SAAADI. Between the trimmed V and J ends, which lost 4 bases and 0 bases, there was a span of 16 bases. The CDR3 nucleotides are TGCGCCAGCAGTGGAGACAGGACGGCGAGCTCCTACGAGCAGTACTTC. Translation: CASSGDRTASSYEQYF.

The J gene is TRBJ1-5, the V gene TRBV7-9; perhaps TRBD1 as D (6 bases). CDR1 SEHNR and CDR2 FQNEAQ come from the germline V gene (reference sequence). The CDR3 has 14 residues. Deletions cut 3 bases from V and 4 bases from J, with 10 bases between. The CDR3 DNA sequence: TGTGCCAGCAGCTTGGACAGCGCTAATCAGCCCCAGCATTTT. Translated: CASSLDSANQPQHF. Full variable domain (outside the CDR3, taken from reference TRBV7-9 and TRBJ1-5): DTGVSQNPRHKITKRGQNVTFRCDPISEHNRLYWYRQTLGQGPEFLTYFQNEAQLEKSRLLSDRFSAERPKGSFSTLEIQRTEQGDSAMYLCASSLDSANQPQHFGDGTRLSIL.

The V call is TRBV30, the J call TRBJ1-1; no clear D gene. The germline V gene encodes CDR1 GTSNPN and CDR2 SVGIG (reference sequence). This CDR3 comprises 15 residues. Trimming left V 0 bases short and J 5 bases short, with 16 bases between. Here the CDR3 reads CAWSVLSGFGTEAFF. Written as DNA, the CDR3 is TGTGCCTGGAGTGTACTCTCGGGTTTTGGTACTGAAGCTTTCTTT.

The rearrangement uses TRBV5-6 and TRBJ2-7; 8 bases map to TRBD1. Per germline, CDR1 SGHDT and CDR2 YYEEEE. CDR3 length equals 15 residues. J lost 1 base, V lost 3 bases, and 6 bases had no gene match. CDR3 bases: TGTGCCAGCAGCTCTTGGACAGGGCGGTCCTACGAGCAGTACTTC. Its translation: CASSSWTGRSYEQYF. Complete variable domain (other parts from reference TRBV5-6 and TRBJ2-7): DAGVTQSPTHLIKTRGQQVTLRCSPKSGHDTVSWYQQALGQGPQFIFQYYEEEERQRGNFPDRFSGHQFPNYSSELNVNALLLGDSALYLCASSSWTGRSYEQYFGPGTRLTVT.

The chain recombines TRBV5-1 with TRBJ2-4; 7 bases are a match to TRBD2. The ends lost 3 bases at V and 1 base at J; junction bases unmatched: 16. The CDR3 has 19 amino acids. Per germline, CDR1 SGHRS and CDR2 YFSETQ. The CDR3 spells CASSWGGVGRETAKNIQYF. The CDR3 DNA reads TGCGCCAGCAGCTGGGGAGGGGTTGGGCGGGAGACGGCCAAAAACATTCAGTACTTC.

The rearrangement joins TRBV6-6 to TRBJ2-7; tentative D call: TRBD1 (5 bases). The CDR3 runs to 13 residues. Trimming left V 6 bases short and J 5 bases short, with 14 bases between. Germline CDR1 MNHNY, CDR2 SVGAGI (reference sequence). The DNA for the CDR3 is TGTGCCAGCAGGACCACAGGTATCCACGAGCAGTACTTC. Translating it yields CASRTTGIHEQYF.

This chain links TRBV19 with TRBJ1-5, with a tentative D call TRBD1 (5 bases). This CDR3 has 19 residues. V gave up 5 bases and J gave up 4 bases, with 27 bases separating them. Germline V gives CDR1 LNHDA, CDR2 SQIVND (reference sequence). The CDR3 DNA sequence: TGTGCCAGTAGTCCCCCCTCTTCCGGGACTCTGAATAGAAATCAGCCCCAGCATTTT. Translation: CASSPPSSGTLNRNQPQHF.

V usage is TRBV30 and J usage is TRBJ1-3, with 9 bases fitting TRBD1. The germline V gene encodes CDR1 GTSNPN and CDR2 SVGIG (reference sequence). Trimming cost V 3 bases and J 9 bases; bases outside gene matches: 6. The CDR3 loop spans 13 amino acids. CDR3 amino acids: CAWRTGGGGTIYF. The CDR3 nucleotides read TGTGCCTGGAGGACAGGGGGTGGAGGCACCATATATTTT.

The chain recombines TRBV5-6 with TRBJ2-1; D is ambiguous. V lost 4 bases to trimming and J lost 9 bases, with 8 bases between them. This CDR3 is built from 11 residues. From germline, CDR1 is SGHDT and CDR2 YYEEEE. The CDR3 is CASSADIEQFF. CDR3 coding DNA: TGTGCCAGCAGCGCAGACATTGAGCAGTTCTTC.

The genes are TRBV30 and TRBJ2-3, with 9 bases matching TRBD2. Germline V CDR1 and CDR2: GTSNPN, SVGIG (reference sequence). V gave up 0 bases and J gave up 2 bases; unmatched junction bases: 9. The CDR3 runs 17 residues. CDR3 nucleotide sequence: TGTGCCTGGAGTGTACGGCTAGCGGGGTCCAACACAGATACGCAGTATTTT. It translates to CAWSVRLAGSNTDTQYF.

The V and J genes are TRBV6-5 and TRBJ2-7, with 11 bases aligning to TRBD1. Trimming took 6 bases from V and 2 from J; bases not matched to a gene: 3. The CDR3 spans 14 residues. CDR1 and CDR2 from the germline V gene are MNHEY and SVGAGI. In nucleotides, the CDR3 is TGTGCCAGCAGGAGGACAGGGGGCGCCTACGAGCAGTACTTC. Protein: CASRRTGGAYEQYF.

This chain connects TRBV5-1 to TRBJ2-2, with D perhaps TRBD2 (6 bases). The CDR3 loop spans 16 amino acids. V lost 2 bases and J 4 bases, leaving 15 bases between the germline ends. Germline V gives CDR1 SGHRS, CDR2 YFSETQ. The DNA of the CDR3 is TGCGCCAGCAGCTTCCGGGAGCCCGTCCCCACCGGGGAGCTGTTTTTT. Its protein product is CASSFREPVPTGELFF.

The V call is TRBV6-1, the J call TRBJ2-5; 10 bases map to TRBD2. Trimming removed 4 bases from V and 2 bases from J; junction bases left unmatched: 10. This CDR3 spans 17 amino acids. Germline CDR1 reads MNHNS; CDR2 reads SASEGT. The CDR3 reads CASSGGGTSGIQETQYF. The CDR3 DNA reads TGTGCCAGCAGTGGGGGGGGAACTAGCGGGATTCAAGAGACCCAGTACTTC.

This clone has more than one count but fewer than ten. The V call is TRBV2, the J call TRBJ1-2; 8 nucleotides align to TRBD1. V was pared by 8 bases and J by 5 bases, with 4 bases of the junction left unmatched. There are 12 residues in the CDR3. CDR1 is SNHLY, CDR2 FYNNEI, per germline. CDR3 in amino acids: CASQGAGYGYTF. In DNA form, the CDR3 reads TGTGCCAGCCAGGGGGCGGGATATGGCTACACCTTC.

Only one count was recorded for this clone. This chain joins TRBV11-3 and TRBJ1-3; 7 bases are a match to TRBD1. Germline CDR1 and CDR2: SGHNT and YENEEA. The V and J ends lost 4 bases and 3 bases, in that order; junction bases with no gene match: 3. This CDR3 has 14 residues. The CDR3 protein is CASSYRGLGNTIYF. DNA of the CDR3: TGTGCCAGCAGCTACAGGGGCCTTGGAAACACCATATATTTT.